The 17 T cell receptor beta chains below were found in one sample sequenced in a study of beta chain features in type 1 diabetes. The whole isolated RNA underwent reverse transcription, so sequencing captured expressed TCRB transcripts. Only in-frame clones appear in the TCRdb table, and some are missing; sequencing was by immunoSEQ multiplex PCR. The data show about half a million clones, over 9.5% seen once. The sequenced sample consisted of naive CD4+ T cells from blood. These receptors were collected from a woman between 18 and 29 years old in good health.

V gene TRBV7-9 combines with J gene TRBJ2-5; no clear D gene. This CDR3 is 14 amino acids long. Germline CDR1 is SEHNR and CDR2 is FQNEAQ (reference sequence). Trimming removed 5 bases from V and 5 bases from J, with 15 bases in between. This CDR3 reads CASSPLMVGETQYF. The CDR3 bases are TGTGCCAGCAGCCCCTTAATGGTAGGGGAGACCCAGTACTTC. Drawing the rest from reference TRBV7-9 and TRBJ2-5, the complete variable domain is DTGVSQNPRHKITKRGQNVTFRCDPISEHNRLYWYRQTLGQGPEFLTYFQNEAQLEKSRLLSDRFSAERPKGSFSTLEIQRTEQGDSAMYLCASSPLMVGETQYFGPGTRLLVL.

The chain is built from TRBV5-1 and TRBJ2-3; 11 bases match TRBD2. This CDR3 is built from 18 residues. Germline CDR1 reads SGHRS; CDR2 reads YFSETQ. Trimming cost V 3 bases and J 2 bases; bases outside gene matches: 11. CDR3 sequence: CASSSYLPSGGTTDTQYF. The CDR3 nucleotides are TGCGCCAGCAGCTCATACCTCCCTAGCGGGGGGACCACAGATACGCAGTATTTT.

V usage is TRBV7-3 and J usage is TRBJ1-1, with D possibly TRBD1 on 5 matching bases. Per the germline V gene, CDR1 is SGHTA and CDR2 is FQGTGA. V lost 0 bases and J 1 base, leaving 9 bases between the germline ends. CDR3 length: 15 residues. CDR3 sequence: CASSLTPGKNTEAFF. Written as DNA, the CDR3 is TGTGCCAGCAGCTTAACCCCAGGGAAGAACACTGAAGCTTTCTTT.

The gene calls are TRBV5-1 and TRBJ2-2; the D is unclear. V gave up 1 base and J gave up 0 bases, with 10 bases separating them. This CDR3 is 16 amino acids long. Germline-derived CDR1 and CDR2 are SGHRS and YFSETQ. In nucleotides, the CDR3 is TGCGCCAGCAGCTTGTTTCTGGGTCCGAACACCGGGGAGCTGTTTTTT. Encoded protein: CASSLFLGPNTGELFF.

CDR3 in amino acids: CASSLTFRDYQVDEQYF. CDR3 nucleotide sequence: TGTGCCAGCAGCCTAACTTTCCGGGACTACCAAGTCGACGAGCAGTACTTC. This chain links TRBV7-2 with TRBJ2-7; TRBD2 matches at 7 bases. The CDR3 covers 17 residues. The germline gives CDR1 SGHTA, CDR2 FQGNSA. The ends lost 5 bases at V and 5 bases at J; junction bases unmatched: 18.

This clone appeared a few times. The chain carries TRBV30 and TRBJ1-2; D is perhaps TRBD1 (5 bases). This CDR3 is built from 11 residues. Per the germline V gene, CDR1 is GTSNPN and CDR2 is SVGIG (reference sequence). Trimming shortened V by 4 bases and J by 7 bases, and 10 bases separated the two germline ends. The CDR3 is CAWTGNGGYTF. The CDR3 region has the DNA TGTGCCTGGACAGGGAACGGTGGCTACACCTTC.

This clone has more than one count but fewer than ten. The gene calls are TRBV28 and TRBJ1-5; D gene ambiguous. V lost 5 bases and J 3 bases, leaving 2 bases between the germline ends. The CDR3 spans 11 residues. Germline CDR1 and CDR2: MDHEN and SYDVKM. This chain's CDR3 is CASSINQPQHF. In DNA, the CDR3 is TGTGCCAGCAGTATCAATCAGCCCCAGCATTTT.

A few counts support this clone. V is TRBV27 and J is TRBJ2-1; 7 positions agree with TRBD1. CDR1 is MNHEY and CDR2 is SMNVEV in the germline V gene (reference sequence). The CDR3 extends over 16 amino acids. The trim removed 5 bases at V and 6 bases at J, leaving 13 bases unmatched. The CDR3: CASSKTGGTEINEQFF. Written as DNA, the CDR3 is TGTGCCAGCAGTAAAACCGGTGGGACAGAGATCAATGAGCAGTTCTTC.

The V call is TRBV19, the J call TRBJ1-6; a weak D match, TRBD1 (5 bases). V dropped 8 bases and J dropped 8 bases, with 13 bases sitting between them. The CDR3 totals 13 residues. CDR1 LNHDA and CDR2 SQIVND come from the germline V gene (reference sequence). The CDR3 DNA follows: TGTGCCAGTCGACAGACCAGGGATTCACCCCTCCACTTT. Translated, it gives CASRQTRDSPLHF.

The gene calls are TRBV4-3 and TRBJ1-2; 7 bases are shared with TRBD1. The CDR3 totals 14 residues. Germline-derived CDR1 and CDR2 are LGHNA and YSLEER. V shed 4 bases and J 5 bases; nucleotides not matched to a gene: 7. CDR3 DNA sequence: TGCGCCAGCAGCCGAGGGGGACAGCCTTATGGCTACACCTTC. This translates into CASSRGGQPYGYTF.

This clone has more than one count but fewer than ten. The V call is TRBV9, the J call TRBJ2-1; 7 positions match TRBD1. Germline CDR1 SGDLS, CDR2 YYNGEE. V shed 4 bases and J 0 bases; nucleotides not matched to a gene: 4. CDR3 length: 15 residues. CDR3 in DNA: TGTGCCAGCAGCCCTCGGGACAGCTCCTACAATGAGCAGTTCTTC. Its protein is CASSPRDSSYNEQFF.

The chain uses TRBV9 and TRBJ1-2; D remains ambiguous. Germline values: CDR1 SGDLS, CDR2 YYNGEE. The CDR3 has 14 residues. V lost 5 bases and J 0 bases, leaving 11 bases between the germline ends. The CDR3 nucleotides are TGTGCCAGCAGTCGGGAGGGTCCTAACTATGGCTACACCTTC. Its translation: CASSREGPNYGYTF. The full variable domain, with the rest looked up from reference TRBV9 and TRBJ1-2, is DSGVTQTPKHLITATGQRVTLRCSPRSGDLSVYWYQQSLDQGLQFLIQYYNGEERAKGNILERFSAQQFPDLHSELNLSSLELGDSALYFCASSREGPNYGYTFGSGTRLTVV.

This clone was observed a single time. The chain combines TRBV29-1 with TRBJ1-2, with D perhaps matching TRBD1 (6 bases). The CDR3 runs to 13 residues. V lost 5 bases to trimming and J lost 4 bases, with 14 bases between them. Germline assignment: CDR1 SQVTM and CDR2 ANQGSEA. For the CDR3, the DNA is TGCAGCGTTCGACTGAGGGGGGTCTATGGCTACACCTTC. Translation: CSVRLRGVYGYTF.

This clone was seen only a few times. Other DNA sequences in this specimen translate into the identical CDR3. V gene TRBV18 combines with J gene TRBJ1-2; D is undetermined. The V gene's germline CDR1 is KGHSH and CDR2 LQKENI. V lost 1 base, J lost 2 bases, and 5 bases lay in between. CDR3 size: 13 residues. CDR3 sequence reads: CASSPRANYGYTF. The CDR3 DNA reads as TGTGCCAGCTCACCACGGGCAAACTATGGCTACACCTTC.

In this sample, this clone turned up a few times. The rearrangement joins TRBV29-1 to TRBJ1-4, with 7 positions matching TRBD1. CDR3 length: 14 residues. Germline assignment: CDR1 SQVTM and CDR2 ANQGSEA. Unmatched junction bases numbered 9, after V lost 4 bases and J lost 7 bases. For the CDR3, the DNA is TGCAGCGTTGGGACAGGAGCTACGGGTGAAAAACTGTTTTTT. Translation: CSVGTGATGEKLFF.

The chain employs TRBV29-1 and TRBJ1-3; no definite D call. V lost 6 bases to trimming and J lost 0 bases, with 12 bases between them. The CDR3 covers 14 residues. Per the germline V gene, CDR1 is SQVTM and CDR2 is ANQGSEA. CDR3 coding DNA: TGCAGCGTGCAAGGATCTCGCTCTGGAAACACCATATATTTT. Translated: CSVQGSRSGNTIYF.

This clone appeared a few times. The CDR3 DNA reads as TGCGCCAGCAGCTTGGAGGGGGCTGAGCAGTACGTC. Translation: CASSLEGAEQYV. V usage is TRBV5-1 and J usage is TRBJ2-7; TRBD1 matches at 7 bases. There are 12 residues in the CDR3. CDR1 and CDR2 from the germline V gene are SGHRS and YFSETQ. Trimming cost V 0 bases and J 7 bases; bases outside gene matches: 1.